This T cell receptor beta chain was identified in a study of CD8 T cell repertoires and HIV-1 epitope variants. V was clipped by 0 bases and J by 4 bases, with 7 bases between them. The CDR3 totals 13 residues. CDR1 SGHVS and CDR2 FNYEAQ come from the germline V gene. Sequencing was performed with immunoSEQ multiplex PCR; in TCRdb, only in-frame clones are kept and a portion is missing. Found here are roughly 2,000 clones, around 70% of them singletons; the top ten hold around two fifths. Of note for this clone: Its antigen remains unidentified.

Material for sequencing was cultured CD8+ T cells derived from PBMCs. This chain connects TRBV7-6 to TRBJ2-7; D perhaps matches TRBD2 (5 bases). This sequence originates from a male donor with HIV. Written as DNA, the CDR3 is TGTGCCAGCAGCTTAGCGCCGGGGTACGAGCAGTACTTC. As protein: CASSLAPGYEQYF.